This TCR beta chain was documented in a study of OX40 agonist ivuxolimab in advanced cancers. Study-wide context: Patients were dosed with the agonistic anti-OX40 (CD134) antibody ivuxolimab. People in dose escalation had one of these cancers: hepatocellular carcinoma, melanoma, renal cell or head and neck cancer. Study-wide points: In the 0.1 to 3.0 mg/kg range, CD4+ and CD8+ blood T cells had expanded clonally by week 6. The 0.1-3.0 mg/kg partial responders had among the lowest clonal expansion.

Repertoires were generated with immunoSEQ multiplex PCR, while TCRdb's copy carries only in-frame clones and drops some. The table has around 100,000 clones, approximately 90% seen once. Deletions cut 5 bases from V and 0 bases from J, with 13 bases between. Germline CDR1 MDHEN, CDR2 SYDVKM. The CDR3 contains 16 residues. To note about this clone: Its antigen is currently unknown.

The genes are TRBV28 and TRBJ2-2; D might be TRBD1 or TRBD2, each matching 5 bases. The receptor comes from an adult with an advanced solid tumor such as melanoma, head and neck, liver or kidney cancer. Sequences were derived from CD4+ or CD8+ T cells sorted from blood, sampled in a trial of the OX40 agonist ivuxolimab. The CDR3 region is CASSLTGTANTGELFF. The CDR3 DNA follows: TGTGCCAGCAGTCTCACCGGGACCGCGAACACCGGGGAGCTGTTTTTT.